This entry lists 14 T cell receptor beta chains sequenced from one sample in a study of T cell repertoires in cytomegalovirus infection. MiXCR, applied by TCRdb to the reads, yields one record per CDR3 protein. This table holds 250,000 to 300,000 distinct CDR3 sequences, about 25% found once. The sample was PBMCs. The receptors shown here come from a human donor in good health (CMV status not recorded). Some clones in this sample may be carry-over from other donors' samples.

This chain uses TRBV20-1 with TRBJ1-1; no clear D gene. The CDR3 has 13 residues. Germline V gives CDR1 DFQATT, CDR2 SNEGSKA (reference sequence). Trimming took 3 bases from V and 5 from J, leaving 13 bases between them. CDR3 nucleotide sequence: TGCAGTGCTAGGTCCCCGCGGGGAACTGAAGCTTTCTTT. Protein: CSARSPRGTEAFF.

This clonotype has a handful of counts. The chain combines TRBV19 with TRBJ1-6, with D hard to call. Between the trimmed V and J ends, which lost 7 bases and 16 bases, there was a span of 14 bases. CDR1 is LNHDA, CDR2 SQIVND, per germline (reference sequence). The CDR3 totals 11 residues. The CDR3 here is CASTDRAELHF. In DNA, the CDR3 is TGTGCCAGTACGGACCGGGCGGAACTCCACTTT.

The rearrangement joins TRBV11-2 to TRBJ2-7; D is ambiguous. Germline values: CDR1 SGHAT, CDR2 FQNNGV. CDR3 length: 16 residues. V gave up 4 bases and J gave up 3 bases, with 19 bases separating them. CDR3 region: CASSYTIVGQFYEQYF. The CDR3 DNA sequence: TGTGCCAGCAGCTACACAATCGTTGGCCAGTTCTACGAGCAGTACTTC.

The rearrangement uses TRBV10-3 and TRBJ1-4; D perhaps matches TRBD1 (5 bases). Germline-derived CDR1 and CDR2 are ENHRY and SYGVKD. The length of the CDR3 is 13 residues. Trimming took 8 bases from V and 6 from J, leaving 13 bases between them. For the CDR3, the DNA is TGTGCCATCGGGGCCCGGGGGGATGAAAAACTGTTTTTT. Its translation: CAIGARGDEKLFF.

V and J are TRBV19 and TRBJ2-6; unclear D gene. The CDR3 totals 17 residues. Germline-derived CDR1 and CDR2 are LNHDA and SQIVND (reference sequence). The ends were cut back, 7 bases at V and 1 base at J, with 17 bases in the middle. CDR3 in DNA: TGTGCCAGTACTGAATTTATAATTTCTTCTGGGGCCAACGTCCTGACTTTC. Translating it yields CASTEFIISSGANVLTF.

The rearrangement joins TRBV4-3 to TRBJ2-3; D not certain. With 1 base removed from V and 0 bases from J, the gap between germline ends came to 5 bases. Germline CDR1 is LGHNA and CDR2 is YSLEER. This CDR3 has 14 residues. The CDR3 loop reads CASSQALSTDTQYF. Written as DNA, the CDR3 is TGCGCCAGCAGCCAAGCCTTGAGCACAGATACGCAGTATTTT.

This chain connects TRBV5-6 to TRBJ1-5; no clear D gene. Germline values: CDR1 SGHDT, CDR2 YYEEEE. V gave up 3 bases and J gave up 4 bases, with 17 bases separating them. This CDR3 spans 16 amino acids. CDR3 DNA: TGTGCCAGCAGCTATCTAGGCGGGCCAAGTAATCAGCCCCAGCATTTT. It specifies CASSYLGGPSNQPQHF.

The chain joins TRBV28 to TRBJ2-7; TRBD1 might be the D (5 bases). Looked up from germline, CDR1 is MDHEN and CDR2 is SYDVKM. V gave up 2 bases and J gave up 2 bases, with 10 bases separating them. This CDR3 spans 14 amino acids. CDR3 nucleotide sequence: TGTGCCAGCAGTTTACGCAGGGTAACCTACGAGCAGTACTTC. Residues: CASSLRRVTYEQYF.

Only a few counts were recorded for this clonotype. This sequence joins TRBV20-1 and TRBJ2-7; D not certain. CDR3 length equals 12 residues. V lost 1 base, J lost 2 bases, and 6 bases lay in between. Germline V CDR1 and CDR2: DFQATT, SNEGSKA (reference sequence). CDR3 sequence reads: CSARGVAYEQYF. Here the CDR3 DNA reads TGCAGTGCTAGAGGGGTCGCCTACGAGCAGTACTTC.

This sequence joins TRBV7-2 and TRBJ2-1; 10 positions match TRBD2. There are 14 residues in the CDR3. Germline values: CDR1 SGHTA, CDR2 FQGNSA. The CDR3 protein is CVTKSTSGNNEQFF. The CDR3 DNA follows: TGTGTCACTAAGTCAACTAGCGGGAACAATGAGCAGTTCTTC.

The rearrangement links TRBV29-1 to TRBJ2-7; 10 positions match TRBD1. Germline trimming cut 3 bases from V and 4 bases from J; bases unmatched to any gene: 3. Germline CDR1 SQVTM, CDR2 ANQGSEA. The CDR3 is made up of 13 amino acids. This CDR3 is CSVERTGGYEQYF. In DNA form, the CDR3 reads TGCAGCGTTGAGCGGACAGGGGGTTACGAGCAGTACTTC.

This chain links TRBV20-1 with TRBJ1-5; D remains unclear. The CDR3 sequence is 14 residues long. CDR1 and CDR2 from the germline V gene are DFQATT and SNEGSKA (reference sequence). V was cut by 3 bases and J by 1 base, with 10 bases left in between. In nucleotides, the CDR3 is TGCAGTGCTAGTCGGGCGGCGAGCAATCAGCCCCAGCATTTT. It codes for CSASRAASNQPQHF.

The V and J genes are TRBV20-1 and TRBJ2-1; D is perhaps TRBD1 (5 bases). CDR3 length equals 13 residues. The germline V gene has CDR1 DFQATT and CDR2 SNEGSKA (reference sequence). The ends were cut back, 7 bases at V and 0 bases at J, with 10 bases in the middle. CDR3 amino acids: CSVGASSYNEQFF. CDR3 nucleotide sequence: TGCAGTGTTGGGGCTAGCTCCTACAATGAGCAGTTCTTC.

V gene TRBV28 combines with J gene TRBJ2-3, with TRBD2 as a possible D gene (6 bases). Germline values: CDR1 MDHEN, CDR2 SYDVKM. V gave up 7 bases and J gave up 6 bases, with 14 bases separating them. The CDR3 has 13 residues. The CDR3 sequence: CASTGGARDTQYF. The CDR3 nucleotides are TGTGCCAGCACCGGAGGGGCCAGGGATACGCAGTATTTT.